This T cell receptor beta chain was sequenced in a study of monozygotic twins with inflammatory bowel disease (dated by TCRdb to the late 2010s). For context, the study as a whole: In total, some 30 monozygotic twin pairs made up the full study: 19 Danish pairs, all IBD-discordant, plus nine German pairs, of which four were IBD-concordant and five were IBD-discordant. The search for disease-associated traits relied mainly on comparing IBD patients with their genetically identical healthy co-twins within discordant pairs. Each individual had, on average, about 151 000 unique TCRalpha sequences and 181 000 unique TCRbeta sequences available for analysis.

An approximately 2.3 ml peripheral blood sample was drawn into PAXgene tubes per donor and stored at -80°C. Total RNA was isolated from whole blood with the PAXgene blood miRNA kit on an automated QIAcube, without T cell sorting. Peripheral blood from monozygotic twin pairs who were concordant or discordant for inflammatory bowel disease underwent deep TCRalpha and TCRbeta repertoire profiling using unique molecular barcoding. Smoking habits were recorded for all twin pairs, and each individual was classified as a current, former or never smoker. Reading from cysteine to phenylalanine, the CDR3 counts 15 amino acids. The DNA is unrecorded. As encoded in the germline V gene, CDR1 is LGHNA while CDR2 is YSLEER. As concerns this clonotype: The target of this receptor is not known.

Receptors were amplified or captured by 5' RACE. For each TCR library, 3,500 to 4,500 ng of total RNA was used. cDNA was synthesized with SMARTScribe reverse transcriptase in eight separate reactions per sample. During cDNA synthesis, template switching introduced unique molecular identifiers that contained a 6-nucleotide sample barcode. TCRalpha and TCRbeta cDNA was amplified by two nested PCRs of approximately 16 and 10 cycles, with bead purification after each PCR. Before amplification, cDNA was treated with uracil DNA-glycosylase and purified using the QIAquick PCR purification kit. In the second PCR, Illumina TruSeq-compatible adapters and sample-specific barcodes were added. TapeStation and Qubit were used to check library quality and concentration, and 5 ng of each library was pooled. Sequencing of pooled libraries was carried out on an Illumina HiSeq2500 single-index Rapid Run using 2 x 100 bp reads and custom sequencing primers. From the authors' description of their analysis: MiGEC version 1.2.6 was used for UMI-based consensus assembly to correct PCR and sequencing errors. MiXCR version 2.1.1 was used to carry out V(D)J alignment, clonotype assembly and CDR3 extraction. To normalise gene usage, clonotype sharing and MAIT/NKT TCR abundance, the top 1000, 10 000 and 20 000 clonotypes in each sample were analysed. Diversity was computed as the inverse Simpson index with the vegan R package after downsampling to 27 000 UMIs. Paired Mann-Whitney U tests on discordant twin pairs were used, with Benjamini-Hochberg multiple-testing correction. TCRdb reprocessed the reads, reporting each CDR3 protein sequence once and no DNA. In this record, the V and J calls reflect TCRdb's handling and not the investigators' own analysis. This sample's table carries approximately 400,000 distinct CDR3 sequences. 2% to 3% of the sample is taken by the ten largest.

Overall study results and their limits: Differing immunosuppressive treatments among patients may have added background noise and inter-individual variability to the repertoires. Measured by the inverse Simpson index, TCRbeta repertoire diversity was lower in IBD patients than in their healthy co-twins. No single strong signal or clonotype linked to IBD turned up in the results, so the idea that one exists was not supported. Different T cell subtypes could not be distinguished in the analysis. Repertoire similarity did not differ between concordant and discordant twins, which could be due to limited statistical power. IBD patients shared fewer clonotypes with other individuals than healthy twins did, most markedly in patients showing signs of disease activity.

The chain is encoded by TRBV4-3 joined to TRBJ1-1; TCRdb indicates TRBD1, and absent DNA this call remains unverified. The material sequenced was blood. The receptor was isolated from a human donor with ulcerative colitis or Crohn's disease, or a healthy co-twin of an affected twin (not recorded which). CDR3 protein: CASSQDLRQGTEAFF.